The 2 T cell receptor beta chains reported below all come from one sample, sequenced in a study of graft-versus-host responses after intestinal transplantation. The table came from immunoSEQ multiplex PCR; TCRdb's copy has only in-frame clones and leaves some out. The sample records approximately 80,000 clones, 85% to 90% being singletons. No antigen has been assigned to these receptors. Sequencing was performed on unstimulated CD4+ T cells sorted from spleen or lymph node cells, taken before intestinal transplant. All receptors come from a human donor who received an intestinal transplant.

The rearrangement uses TRBV27 and TRBJ1-3; maybe TRBD1 (5 bases). Trimming shortened V by 6 bases and J by 3 bases, and 21 bases separated the two germline ends. The CDR3 sequence is 17 residues long. Germline V gives CDR1 MNHEY, CDR2 SMNVEV (reference sequence). This CDR3 is CASSSWGGVSGGNTIYF. The CDR3 bases are TGTGCCAGCAGCTCATGGGGGGGAGTGTCGGGTGGAAACACCATATATTTT.

The V gene is TRBV7-8, the J gene TRBJ2-3; 10 nucleotides agree with TRBD2. This CDR3 region has 17 residues. With V trimmed by 1 base and J by 4 bases, 8 bases remained unmatched. The germline V gene encodes CDR1 SGHVS and CDR2 FQNEAQ. CDR3 region: CASSLVLAGSPSDTQYF. The CDR3 nucleotides are TGTGCCAGCAGCTTAGTACTAGCGGGGTCCCCTTCAGATACGCAGTATTTT.